This record concerns one T cell receptor (beta chain) sequence. This table comes from immunoSEQ multiplex PCR, and its TCRdb copy is limited to in-frame clones, with some not included. Among about 16,000 clones listed, 70% to 85% were seen once. These data originate in a study of tumor-infiltrating lymphocytes in localized non-small cell lung cancer. V was shortened by 7 bases and J by 6 bases, with 16 bases between the two germline ends. Germline V lookup: CDR1 MNHNS, CDR2 SASEGT. CDR3 length: 13 residues. The specimen was lung tumor tissue. This TCR was recovered from a human donor with non-small cell lung cancer. V is TRBV6-1 and J is TRBJ2-7; no clear D. CDR3: CASIGIYLAEQYF. The CDR3 bases are TGTGCCAGCATAGGCATCTATTTGGCCGAGCAGTACTTC.